This is a list of T cell receptor beta chains from one sample in a study of regulatory T cells in long-lasting Graves disease. TCRdb reprocessed the multiplex PCR reads with MiXCR, giving one entry per CDR3 protein. The sample records approximately 690,000 distinct CDR3 sequences, approximately 29% being singletons. Specimen: peripheral blood mononuclear cells (PBMCs), collected when the disease was refractory, from a patient treated with antithyroid drugs. Source of these receptors: a female donor with Graves disease. Both conserved end residues are part of each CDR3. D genes are given only for firm matches. Where a row states a size, it is once, few, many or the class of an expanded clone; other rows omit it.

CASRSGQTNEQYF | TGTGCCAGCAGATCGGGACAGACGAACGAACAGTACTTC | few | TRBJ2-7 | TRBD1 | TRBV5-4
CASRGLNWERSGNTIYF | TGTGCCAGCAGGGGCCTCAATTGGGAACGCTCTGGAAACACCATATATTTT | once | TRBJ1-3 | - | TRBV6-1
CASSDRGTGENGNQPQHF | TGTGCCAGCAGTGACCGCGGGACAGGGGAAAATGGCAATCAGCCCCAGCATTTT | many | TRBJ1-5 | TRBD1 | TRBV2
CASSMGYEQYF | TGTGCCAGTAGTATGGGTTACGAGCAGTACTTC | - | TRBJ2-7 | - | TRBV19
CASSTSGTITGELFF | TGCGCCAGCAGCACTAGCGGCACTATCACCGGGGAGCTGTTTTTT | few | TRBJ2-2 | TRBD2 | TRBV5-1
CSVDADRSGEQYF | TGCAGCGTTGACGCAGACCGTTCGGGCGAGCAGTACTTC | many | TRBJ2-7 | - | TRBV29-1
CASSLGMNYGYTF | TGTGCCAGTAGTCTGGGGATGAACTATGGCTACACCTTC | - | TRBJ1-2 | - | TRBV19
CAISDRGYTEAFF | TGTGCCATCAGTGACAGGGGATACACTGAAGCTTTCTTT | few | TRBJ1-1 | - | TRBV10-3
CASSENTKHGAFF | TGCGCCAGCAGTGAGAATACCAAACACGGAGCTTTCTTT | - | TRBJ1-1 | - | TRBV10-2
CSARGGEGLSRGYTF | TGCAGTGCTAGAGGGGGGGAGGGGCTCTCAAGAGGCTACACCTTC | - | TRBJ1-2 | - | TRBV20-1